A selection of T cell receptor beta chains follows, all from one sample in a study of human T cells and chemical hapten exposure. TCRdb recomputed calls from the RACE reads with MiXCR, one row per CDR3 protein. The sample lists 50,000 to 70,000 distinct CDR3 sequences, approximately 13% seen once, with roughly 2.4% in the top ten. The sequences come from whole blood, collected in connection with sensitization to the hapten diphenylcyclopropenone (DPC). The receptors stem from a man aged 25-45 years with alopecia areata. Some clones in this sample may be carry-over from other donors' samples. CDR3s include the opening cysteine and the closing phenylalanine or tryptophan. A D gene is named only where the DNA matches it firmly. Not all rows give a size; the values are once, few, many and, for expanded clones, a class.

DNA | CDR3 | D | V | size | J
TGTGCCAGCAGTCCGAAGTACCGGGACGCTTTTAACTATGGCTACACCTTC | CASSPKYRDAFNYGYTF | NA | TRBV11-2 | many | TRBJ1-2
TGTGCCAGCAGTGAGACAGGATCGAACACTGAAGCTTTCTTT | CASSETGSNTEAFF | NA | TRBV6-6 | few | TRBJ1-1
TGTGCCAGCAGCACGGGATACGAGCAGTACTTC | CASSTGYEQYF | NA | TRBV28 | NA | TRBJ2-7
TGCGCCAGCAGTGAGCGGGGGCACGACAGGGGGGGAAACATTCAGTACTTC | CASSERGHDRGGNIQYF | TRBD1 | TRBV10-2 | many | TRBJ2-4
TGCAGTGCTGGATCAAGACTAGCAAGGGAGACCCAGTACTTC | CSAGSRLARETQYF | TRBD2 | TRBV20-1 | many | TRBJ2-5
TGTGCCAGTAGTACGGACAGGAATCAGCCCCAGCATTTT | CASSTDRNQPQHF | TRBD1 | TRBV19 | NA | TRBJ1-5
TGCAGCGTTGAAGGCCCGGGACATCCCTCCATGAACACTGAAGCTTTCTTT | CSVEGPGHPSMNTEAFF | NA | TRBV29-1 | NA | TRBJ1-1
TGTGCCAGCAGCGTAGTTGGGACCAATAATTCACCCCTCCACTTT | CASSVVGTNNSPLHF | NA | TRBV9 | few | TRBJ1-6
TGTGCCAGCAAAATTAATAGCAATCAGCCCCAGCATTTT | CASKINSNQPQHF | NA | TRBV6-1 | many | TRBJ1-5
TGTGCCAGCAGCTTAGCGAAGGGACAGGGTAGAGATACGCAGTATTTT | CASSLAKGQGRDTQYF | TRBD1 | TRBV7-9 | NA | TRBJ2-3
TGTGCCATCAGTGAGTCCTCTCGGGCTGAAGCTTTCTTT | CAISESSRAEAFF | NA | TRBV10-3 | many | TRBJ1-1
TGTGCCAGCAGCTTGGCTCAGGGGGCAGGGACCCAGTACTTC | CASSLAQGAGTQYF | TRBD1 | TRBV5-5 | NA | TRBJ2-5
TGTGCCAGCAGCTATCCGGGCTCGGGCACTGAAGCTTTCTTT | CASSYPGSGTEAFF | NA | TRBV5-5 | few | TRBJ1-1
TGCAGTGCTAGAATCCGAGGGGACTATGGCTACACCTTC | CSARIRGDYGYTF | NA | TRBV20-1 | few | TRBJ1-2